The next 25 T cell receptor beta chains were all read from a single sample in a study of beta chain features in type 1 diabetes. Since all of the isolated RNA was reverse transcribed, expressed TCRB transcripts were what got sequenced. Here immunoSEQ multiplex PCR was the method, and the copy in TCRdb shows in-frame clones only, minus some. The table records about 260,000 clones, around 24% of them present only once. What these receptors recognize is not known. Study-wide findings and caveats: People with Type 1 diabetes carried modestly yet significantly shorter TCRB CDR3s in all four CD4+ subsets.

The sample was naive CD4+ T cells from blood. These receptors originate from a woman under 40 with type 1 diabetes.

This sequence joins TRBV5-1 and TRBJ2-7, with a possible D match to TRBD1 (6 bases). The CDR3 sequence is 12 residues long. Germline CDR1 and CDR2: SGHRS and YFSETQ. With 2 bases removed from V and 11 bases from J, the gap between germline ends came to 14 bases. The CDR3 bases are TGCGCCAGCAGCTTTTCTGGGACAAAAGAGTACTTC. Its protein is CASSFSGTKEYF.

This clone has a handful of counts. The chain uses TRBV19 and TRBJ1-5, with a possible D match to TRBD1 (6 bases). Germline assignment: CDR1 LNHDA and CDR2 SQIVND (reference sequence). V lost 1 base to trimming and J lost 6 bases, with 16 bases between them. The CDR3 runs 16 residues. The CDR3 nucleotides read TGTGCCAGTAGTATAGTGTACCAGGGGCTTGGTCAGCCCCAGCATTTT. This codes for CASSIVYQGLGQPQHF.

This clone has a handful of counts. CDR3 region: CASSLEPPGTEAFF. CDR3 coding DNA: TGCGCCAGCAGCTTGGAGCCACCGGGGACTGAAGCTTTCTTT. The chain uses TRBV5-1 and TRBJ1-1; D not resolved. V lost 0 bases and J 5 bases, leaving 11 bases between the germline ends. CDR3 length: 14 amino acids. CDR1 and CDR2 from the germline V gene are SGHRS and YFSETQ.

This clone turned up a few times. The chain has TRBV28 and TRBJ2-5, with D possibly matching TRBD2 (6 bases). Germline V CDR1 and CDR2: MDHEN, SYDVKM. V dropped 8 bases and J dropped 5 bases, with 21 bases sitting between them. The CDR3 is made up of 15 amino acids. The CDR3 is CASSPGATLGETQYF. The CDR3 coding sequence is TGTGCCAGCTCGCCGGGAGCCACTTTAGGGGAGACCCAGTACTTC.

This clone was counted between two and nine times. This chain connects TRBV7-3 to TRBJ2-1; no definite D call. CDR1 is SGHTA, CDR2 FQGTGA, per germline. There are 13 residues in the CDR3. V was trimmed by 3 bases and J by 6 bases, leaving 9 bases between them. Written as DNA, the CDR3 is TGTGCCAGCAGCTTCCGAGTAGCCAATGAGCAGTTCTTC. Its translation is CASSFRVANEQFF.

The chain has TRBV5-1 and TRBJ2-1, with 7 bases lining up with TRBD2. CDR3 length: 14 amino acids. Germline-derived CDR1 and CDR2 are SGHRS and YFSETQ. The junction had 8 bases not matched to a gene; V was cut back by 5 bases and J by 6 bases. The CDR3 sequence: CASSGSSGANEQFF. Written as DNA, the CDR3 is TGCGCCAGCAGTGGTTCTAGCGGAGCCAATGAGCAGTTCTTC.

The rearrangement uses TRBV7-2 and TRBJ2-5, with 7 bases fitting TRBD2. Germline CDR1 is SGHTA and CDR2 is FQGNSA. The V gene end was trimmed by 5 bases and the J gene end by 5 bases; junction bases not matched to a gene: 11. The CDR3 runs 15 residues. The CDR3 loop reads CASSPPAGAGETQYF. CDR3 DNA: TGTGCCAGCAGCCCTCCCGCGGGAGCAGGGGAGACCCAGTACTTC.

Only a few counts were recorded for this clone. CDR3 nucleotides: TGTGCCAGCTCACCACCGGCAGGGGTTGAAGCTTTCTTT. Translating gives CASSPPAGVEAFF. The chain employs TRBV18 and TRBJ1-1, with D possibly matching TRBD1 (6 bases). Trimming took off 0 bases at V and 7 bases at J, with 9 bases between the two ends. The CDR3 consists of 13 residues. Per the germline V gene, CDR1 is KGHSH and CDR2 is LQKENI.

The gene calls are TRBV27 and TRBJ2-7; 9 bases are a match to TRBD1. From germline, CDR1 is MNHEY and CDR2 SMNVEV (reference sequence). CDR3 length: 14 amino acids. The trim removed 8 bases at V and 7 bases at J, leaving 12 bases unmatched. This CDR3 reads CASGKGTGSREQYF. DNA of the CDR3: TGTGCCAGCGGAAAAGGGACAGGGTCAAGGGAGCAGTACTTC.

The chain combines TRBV7-9 with TRBJ2-2; 9 positions match TRBD1. CDR1 is SEHNR, CDR2 FQNEAQ, per germline (reference sequence). The CDR3 runs to 13 residues. With V trimmed by 10 bases and J by 4 bases, 4 bases remained unmatched. This CDR3 reads CAIGQGSTGELFF. The CDR3 DNA reads TGTGCCATTGGACAGGGGAGCACCGGGGAGCTGTTTTTT.

This clone was seen a handful of times. The J gene is TRBJ2-1, the V gene TRBV18, with D maybe TRBD1 (5 bases). V was clipped by 6 bases and J by 5 bases, with 17 bases between them. Germline CDR1 reads KGHSH; CDR2 reads LQKENI. The CDR3 runs to 15 residues. The CDR3 sequence is CASSPSETENNEQFF. The CDR3 DNA reads as TGTGCCAGCTCTCCCTCAGAGACAGAGAACAATGAGCAGTTCTTC.

The chain joins TRBV2 to TRBJ2-7; the match to TRBD2 covers 10 bases. Losses at the gene ends were 1 base for V and 7 bases for J; bases not matched to a gene: 4. The CDR3 loop spans 14 amino acids. Germline assignment: CDR1 SNHLY and CDR2 FYNNEI. The CDR3 is CASSEDGLADEQYF. For the CDR3, the DNA is TGTGCCAGCAGTGAAGACGGACTAGCGGATGAGCAGTACTTC. The full variable domain, its missing parts supplied by reference TRBV2 and TRBJ2-7, is EPEVTQTPSHQVTQMGQEVILRCVPISNHLYFYWYRQILGQKVEFLVSFYNNEISEKSEIFDDQFSVERPDGSNFTLKIRSTKLEDSAMYFCASSEDGLADEQYFGPGTRLTVT.

As DNA, the CDR3 is TGTGCCAGCAGCACGACAGGGAGGCACAATGAGCAGTTCTTC. Its protein product is CASSTTGRHNEQFF. The chain couples TRBV9 to TRBJ2-1, with TRBD1 as a possible D gene (7 bases). Germline CDR1 reads SGDLS; CDR2 reads YYNGEE. Trimming stripped 4 bases from V and 5 bases from J, with 13 bases between. The CDR3 has 14 residues.

The chain uses TRBV4-1 and TRBJ2-7, with 7 bases that match TRBD1. The V and J ends lost 3 bases and 4 bases, in that order; junction bases with no gene match: 12. The CDR3 sequence is 16 residues long. The germline CDR1 and CDR2 sequences are MGHRA and YSYEKL. CDR3 DNA sequence: TGCGCCAGCAGCCAGAACACCGGGACAGAAATTTACGAGCAGTACTTC. Its translation: CASSQNTGTEIYEQYF.

The rearrangement uses TRBV11-3 and TRBJ1-1; unclear D gene. The V gene lost 3 bases and the J gene lost 1 base, with 6 bases spanning the gap. Germline loops: CDR1 SGHNT, CDR2 YENEEA. CDR3 length: 13 residues. CDR3 DNA sequence: TGTGCCAGCAGCTTCGGGAGGAACACTGAAGCTTTCTTT. Protein product: CASSFGRNTEAFF.

This CDR3 reads CASSQDWGGSGSNEQFF. The CDR3, as DNA: TGCGCCAGCAGCCAAGATTGGGGCGGGAGCGGTAGCAATGAGCAGTTCTTC. The chain carries TRBV4-1 and TRBJ2-1; 7 bases agree with TRBD2. Germline CDR1 is MGHRA and CDR2 is YSYEKL. The CDR3 extends over 17 amino acids. The trim removed 0 bases at V and 6 bases at J, leaving 11 bases unmatched.

The J gene is TRBJ2-2, the V gene TRBV29-1; 7 nucleotides align to TRBD2. V lost 4 bases, J lost 3 bases, and 5 bases stayed unmatched. This CDR3 comprises 14 residues. In germline, CDR1 is SQVTM, CDR2 ANQGSEA. The CDR3 bases are TGCAGCGTTGTTCGGGGGAGGGACACCGGGGAGCTGTTTTTT. It is translated as CSVVRGRDTGELFF.

This clone turned up a few times. The chain combines TRBV4-1 with TRBJ2-1; 7 nucleotides agree with TRBD2. CDR3 length equals 17 residues. The germline CDR1 and CDR2 sequences are MGHRA and YSYEKL. With 3 bases clipped from V and 7 bases from J, the junction kept 15 bases outside the gene matches. The CDR3: CASSQDDWAGVQNEQFF. DNA for the CDR3: TGCGCCAGCAGCCAGGATGATTGGGCGGGAGTCCAAAATGAGCAGTTCTTC.

This clone showed up just a few times. The gene calls are TRBV28 and TRBJ2-7; no clear D gene. The CDR3 length is 12 residues. Germline V gives CDR1 MDHEN, CDR2 SYDVKM. Trimming took off 2 bases at V and 3 bases at J, with 5 bases between the two ends. Written as DNA, the CDR3 is TGTGCCAGCAGTTTACCGGGCTACGAGCAGTACTTC. It is translated as CASSLPGYEQYF.

A few counts support this clone. This chain connects TRBV30 to TRBJ1-2, with a weak D call TRBD1 (5 bases). Germline CDR1 and CDR2: GTSNPN and SVGIG (reference sequence). V shed 4 bases and J shed 8 bases, with 14 bases lying between them. The CDR3 runs 12 residues. The CDR3: CAWTTTGKGYTF. The CDR3 nucleotides are TGTGCCTGGACTACCACAGGAAAGGGCTACACCTTC.

The chain is built from TRBV28 and TRBJ1-5, with D hard to call. The V gene lost 6 bases and the J gene lost 0 bases, with 9 bases spanning the gap. The CDR3 is 14 amino acids. Germline loops: CDR1 MDHEN, CDR2 SYDVKM. The CDR3 reads CASSRLNSNQPQHF. The CDR3 DNA reads as TGTGCCAGCAGCAGGCTTAATAGCAATCAGCCCCAGCATTTT.

The chain links TRBV5-4 to TRBJ1-2; TRBD1 is a possible D gene (5 bases). The CDR3 is 13 residues long. Germline V gives CDR1 SGHNT, CDR2 YYREEE (reference sequence). Between the trimmed V and J ends, which lost 0 bases and 4 bases, there was a span of 7 bases. CDR3 in amino acids: CASSLEQGYGYTF. The CDR3 coding sequence is TGTGCCAGCAGCTTGGAGCAGGGCTATGGCTACACCTTC.

The chain carries TRBV29-1 and TRBJ2-3, with D hard to call. The germline CDR1 and CDR2 sequences are SQVTM and ANQGSEA. The V end was cut by 1 base, the J end by 3 bases, with 11 bases between. This CDR3 region has 14 residues. In DNA form, the CDR3 reads TGCAGCGTTGAAGTGCTAGAGAAGACAGATACGCAGTATTTT. This encodes CSVEVLEKTDTQYF.

This chain joins TRBV28 and TRBJ2-1; the match to TRBD2 covers 9 bases. The CDR3 loop spans 16 amino acids. V shed 2 bases and J 7 bases; nucleotides not matched to a gene: 9. Germline assignment: CDR1 MDHEN and CDR2 SYDVKM. The CDR3, as DNA: TGTGCCAGCAGTTTAGCCGCGGGAGGGCCAGGTAATGAGCAGTTCTTC. Its translation: CASSLAAGGPGNEQFF.

In its sample, this clone was seen a few times. V and J are TRBV4-1 and TRBJ2-3; D gene ambiguous. The CDR3 consists of 12 residues. Trimming stripped 2 bases from V and 6 bases from J, with 6 bases between. Germline assignment: CDR1 MGHRA and CDR2 YSYEKL. The CDR3 DNA sequence: TGCGCCAGCAGCCAACCACTGGATACGCAGTATTTT. The encoded protein is CASSQPLDTQYF.